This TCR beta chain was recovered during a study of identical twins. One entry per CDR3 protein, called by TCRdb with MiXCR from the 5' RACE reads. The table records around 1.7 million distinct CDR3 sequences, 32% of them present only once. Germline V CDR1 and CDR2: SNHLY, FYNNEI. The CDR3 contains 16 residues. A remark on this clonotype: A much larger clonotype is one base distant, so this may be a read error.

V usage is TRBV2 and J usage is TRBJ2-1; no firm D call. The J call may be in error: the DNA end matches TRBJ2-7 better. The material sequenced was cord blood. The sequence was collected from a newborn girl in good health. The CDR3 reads CASSEVKLRNYNEQYF. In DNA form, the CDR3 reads TGTGCCAGCAGTGAAGTTAAGTTAAGAAACTACAATGAGCAGTACTTC.